What follows are 26 T cell receptor beta chains derived from one specimen sequenced in a study of Tregs in tolerant kidney transplant recipients. TCRdb's copy holds only in-frame clones and misses some; the assay was immunoSEQ multiplex PCR. The sample lists approximately 19,000 clones, 50% to 70% occurring once. These receptors lack a known antigen. The sequencing input was Tregs from blood cultured with allogeneic cells. These receptors all come from a human donor in good health.

The CDR3 region is CASSQGLAGAKNIQYF. CDR3 nucleotide sequence: TGCGCCAGCAGCCAGGGACTAGCGGGAGCTAAAAACATTCAGTACTTC. This chain joins TRBV4-1 and TRBJ2-4, with 14 bases identical to TRBD2. The CDR3 runs to 16 residues. The germline V gene encodes CDR1 MGHRA and CDR2 YSYEKL. With V trimmed by 3 bases and J by 4 bases, 2 bases remained unmatched.

This chain connects TRBV19 to TRBJ1-1; D ambiguous. The germline V gene has CDR1 LNHDA and CDR2 SQIVND (reference sequence). The V and J ends lost 3 bases and 5 bases respectively, with 16 bases between them. The CDR3 contains 15 residues. The CDR3 bases are TGTGCCAGTAGTATTGAGGAATGGAGGGAAACTGAAGCTTTCTTT. Its protein product is CASSIEEWRETEAFF.

The genes are TRBV5-1 and TRBJ2-2; D might be TRBD2 (6 bases). V shed 4 bases and J shed 7 bases, with 20 bases lying between them. CDR3 length: 16 amino acids. Per the germline V gene, CDR1 is SGHRS and CDR2 is YFSETQ. The CDR3 loop is CASSPRLGGYGGELFF. DNA of the CDR3: TGCGCCAGCAGCCCCAGACTGGGGGGTTACGGCGGGGAGCTGTTTTTT.

The chain combines TRBV5-6 with TRBJ2-3; 8 nucleotides align to TRBD2. The CDR3 loop spans 15 amino acids. From germline, CDR1 is SGHDT and CDR2 YYEEEE. The V gene end was trimmed by 2 bases and the J gene end by 2 bases; junction bases not matched to a gene: 4. The CDR3 DNA is TGTGCCAGCAGCTTTTTAGCGGGACCCACAGATACGCAGTATTTT. Translated: CASSFLAGPTDTQYF.

In regard to this clone: The junction does not match germline at one end; this may be a read error. The rearrangement uses TRBV7-7 and TRBJ2-1; D is unclear. Germline assignment: CDR1 SSHAT and CDR2 FNYEAQ (reference sequence). CDR3 size: 14 residues. CDR3: CASSLDSVYNEQFF. The CDR3 region has the DNA TGTGCTAGCAGCTTAGATTCAGTTTACAATGAGCAGTTCTTC.

As concerns this clone: A read error may account for a junction end that differs from germline. This chain uses TRBV7-7 with TRBJ1-3; D perhaps matches TRBD1 (5 bases). This CDR3 is 15 amino acids long. The V gene's germline CDR1 is SSHAT and CDR2 FNYEAQ (reference sequence). The CDR3 DNA reads TGTGCTAGCAGCTCCGCTAGGGGCTCAGGAAACACCATATATTTT. This translates into CASSSARGSGNTIYF.

The gene calls are TRBV5-6 and TRBJ2-6; D unclear. Germline V gene lookup returns CDR1 SGHDT and CDR2 YYEEEE. The length of the CDR3 is 17 residues. V gave up 0 bases and J gave up 4 bases, with 14 bases separating them. In DNA form, the CDR3 reads TGTGCCAGCAGCTTGGACGCAGTTTTAATAGGGGCCAACGTCCTGACTTTC. The encoded protein is CASSLDAVLIGANVLTF.

The V gene is TRBV6-5, the J gene TRBJ1-2; D is uncertain. Germline V gene data show CDR1 as MNHEY and CDR2 as SVGAGI. Deletions cut 2 bases from V and 2 bases from J, with 12 bases between. CDR3 length: 15 residues. The DNA of the CDR3 is TGTGCCAGCAGTTACACATCGGCTCGAAACTATGGCTACACCTTC. Translating it yields CASSYTSARNYGYTF.

V gene TRBV6-5 combines with J gene TRBJ1-1; D is undetermined. V dropped 2 bases and J dropped 1 base, with 8 bases sitting between them. CDR3 length: 14 amino acids. Per the germline V gene, CDR1 is MNHEY and CDR2 is SVGAGI. CDR3 region: CASSYRGQNTEAFF. In nucleotides, the CDR3 is TGTGCCAGCAGTTACCGTGGGCAGAACACTGAAGCTTTCTTT.

This clone was observed a few times. The chain recombines TRBV6-5 with TRBJ2-3, with D possibly matching TRBD2 (5 bases). Trimming took off 4 bases at V and 1 base at J, with 9 bases between the two ends. This CDR3 has 14 residues. The germline CDR1 and CDR2 sequences are MNHEY and SVGAGI. The CDR3 is CASSLLGGTDTQYF. In DNA, the CDR3 is TGTGCCAGCAGTTTACTCGGGGGCACAGATACGCAGTATTTT.

The J gene is TRBJ2-2, the V gene TRBV5-1; 8 bases fit TRBD1. V dropped 4 bases and J dropped 1; count of bases not matched to a gene: 0. This CDR3 comprises 14 residues. Germline lookup yields CDR1 SGHRS and CDR2 YFSETQ. The CDR3 sequence: CASSGTGNTGELFF. Here the CDR3 DNA reads TGCGCCAGCAGCGGGACAGGGAACACCGGGGAGCTGTTTTTT.

The CDR3 loop reads CASSLRAGEVNTGELFF. The CDR3 region has the DNA TGTGCCAGCAGCTTACGAGCGGGAGAGGTGAACACCGGGGAGCTGTTTTTT. V and J are TRBV7-9 and TRBJ2-2; 8 bases agree with TRBD2. The V and J ends lost 2 bases and 1 base, in that order; junction bases with no gene match: 6. CDR1 is SEHNR and CDR2 is FQNEAQ in the germline V gene (reference sequence). The CDR3 contains 17 residues.

V usage is TRBV15 and J usage is TRBJ2-3; D is possibly TRBD2 (6 bases). The V and J ends lost 5 bases and 1 base respectively, with 10 bases between them. From germline, CDR1 is LNHNV and CDR2 YYDKDF (reference sequence). The CDR3 totals 14 residues. The CDR3 here is CATSRGTRTDTQYF. CDR3 coding DNA: TGTGCCACCAGCCGGGGGACCCGCACAGATACGCAGTATTTT.

V is TRBV27 and J is TRBJ2-7; 12 bases are a match to TRBD2. Trimming took 5 bases from V and 1 from J; bases not matched to a gene: 9. Germline V gene sequence: CDR1 MNHEY, CDR2 SMNVEV (reference sequence). The CDR3 consists of 17 residues. The CDR3, as DNA: TGTGCCAGCAGTCCTGGACTAGCGGGACCGAAATCCTACGAGCAGTACTTC. Its translation is CASSPGLAGPKSYEQYF.

CDR3 in amino acids: CASSLEGTNYNEQFF. In DNA form, the CDR3 reads TGTGCCAGCAGCTTGGAGGGGACTAACTACAATGAGCAGTTCTTC. The chain is built from TRBV5-5 and TRBJ2-1; 7 bases map to TRBD2. Germline loops: CDR1 SGHKS, CDR2 YYEKEE (reference sequence). The V and J ends lost 0 bases and 3 bases, in that order; junction bases with no gene match: 3. The CDR3 totals 15 residues.

The chain has TRBV6-5 and TRBJ1-1; no reliable D call. This CDR3 is 12 amino acids long. From germline, CDR1 is MNHEY and CDR2 SVGAGI. Trimming stripped 6 bases from V and 10 bases from J, with 15 bases between. This chain's CDR3 is CASSQRARRAFF. In nucleotides, the CDR3 is TGTGCCAGCAGCCAAAGGGCCCGAAGAGCTTTCTTT.

V usage is TRBV2 and J usage is TRBJ1-6, with D perhaps matching TRBD1 (5 bases). Germline CDR1 reads SNHLY; CDR2 reads FYNNEI. The CDR3 has 13 residues. Trimming took 4 bases from V and 8 from J, leaving 9 bases between them. The CDR3 loop is CASSAGSDSPLHF. CDR3 sequence (DNA): TGTGCCAGCAGTGCAGGGAGTGATTCACCCCTCCACTTT.

The rearrangement joins TRBV7-8 to TRBJ2-1; the D gene could be TRBD1 or TRBD2 (6 bases each). This CDR3 region has 14 residues. Germline values: CDR1 SGHVS, CDR2 FQNEAQ. Trimming removed 7 bases at V and 6 bases at J, with 16 bases between. CDR3 in DNA: TGTGCCAGCAAGGGGGGCCCTGGACGCAATGAGCAGTTCTTC. Amino acid sequence: CASKGGPGRNEQFF.

This clone has just a few counts. The rearrangement links TRBV5-3 to TRBJ2-7; TRBD2 might be the D (6 bases). TRBV5-3 is noted as an ORF with a role that remains uncertain. The V gene lost 3 bases and the J gene lost 4 bases, with 17 bases spanning the gap. The CDR3 loop spans 15 amino acids. CDR3 coding DNA: TGTGCCAGAAGCTGCGCGGGGCCCTGGGGGTACGAGCAGTACTTC. Protein product: CARSCAGPWGYEQYF.

The CDR3 loop reads CASSQQESEAFF. The CDR3 DNA sequence: TGTGCCAGCTCACAGCAGGAGAGTGAAGCTTTCTTT. This chain links TRBV18 with TRBJ1-1; D ambiguous. The germline CDR1 and CDR2 sequences are KGHSH and LQKENI. This CDR3 region has 12 residues. V lost 4 bases and J 7 bases, leaving 10 bases between the germline ends.

The sample holds a few counts of this clone. The chain links TRBV9 to TRBJ2-7; D might be TRBD1 (6 bases). Germline-derived CDR1 and CDR2 are SGDLS and YYNGEE. The V end lost 0 bases, the J end lost 5 bases, and 12 bases lay between the germline ends. The CDR3 has 14 amino acids. The CDR3 DNA reads as TGTGCCAGCAGCGTAGGGACAGCCTCGGACGAGCAGTACTTC. This sequence encodes CASSVGTASDEQYF.

The chain joins TRBV2 to TRBJ2-1; tentative D call: TRBD2 (5 bases). CDR1 SNHLY and CDR2 FYNNEI come from the germline V gene. CDR3 size: 15 residues. Between the trimmed V and J ends, which lost 5 bases and 6 bases, there was a span of 17 bases. CDR3 sequence reads: CASSSHTRVPNEQFF. The CDR3 nucleotides are TGTGCCAGCAGTTCTCATACTAGGGTTCCCAATGAGCAGTTCTTC.

The genes are TRBV15 and TRBJ2-1, with unresolved D. The germline CDR1 and CDR2 sequences are LNHNV and YYDKDF (reference sequence). This CDR3 comprises 14 residues. V lost 3 bases to trimming and J lost 3 bases, with 9 bases between them. The CDR3 sequence: CATSSGGNYNEQFF. The CDR3, as DNA: TGTGCCACCAGCAGCGGCGGAAACTACAATGAGCAGTTCTTC.

The gene calls are TRBV9 and TRBJ1-1; 7 bases are a match to TRBD1. This CDR3 region has 13 residues. Germline V gives CDR1 SGDLS, CDR2 YYNGEE. The J segment lost 6 bases and the V segment lost 1 base, leaving 3 bases of the junction unmatched. The CDR3 loop is CASSVQGVAEAFF. The DNA for the CDR3 is TGTGCCAGCAGCGTACAGGGGGTGGCTGAAGCTTTCTTT.

The V gene is TRBV5-6, the J gene TRBJ2-5; D is unresolved. V was cut by 3 bases and J by 13 bases, with 10 bases left in between. This CDR3 has 10 amino acids. Germline V gives CDR1 SGHDT, CDR2 YYEEEE. CDR3 region: CASSYLHWYF. The CDR3 region has the DNA TGTGCCAGCAGCTACCTTCATTGGTACTTC.

This clone has more than one count but fewer than ten. The J gene is TRBJ2-1, the V gene TRBV6-1; possible D gene TRBD2, 6 bases. Germline assignment: CDR1 MNHNS and CDR2 SASEGT. The ends were cut back, 7 bases at V and 6 bases at J, with 16 bases in the middle. CDR3 length equals 14 residues. Here the CDR3 reads CASTESLAFNEQFF. The CDR3 DNA is TGTGCCAGCACCGAATCCCTAGCGTTCAATGAGCAGTTCTTC.